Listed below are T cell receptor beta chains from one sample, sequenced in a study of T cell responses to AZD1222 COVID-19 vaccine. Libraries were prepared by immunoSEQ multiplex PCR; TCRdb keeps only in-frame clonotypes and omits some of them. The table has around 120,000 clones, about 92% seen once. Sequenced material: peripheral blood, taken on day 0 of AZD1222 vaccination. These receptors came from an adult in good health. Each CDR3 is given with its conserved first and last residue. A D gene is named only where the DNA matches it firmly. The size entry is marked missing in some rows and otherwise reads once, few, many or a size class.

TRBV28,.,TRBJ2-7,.,TGTGCCAGCAGTTTTTCCTTTGGGGTGACACAGGGCTCGTACGAGCAGTACTTC,CASSFSFGVTQGSYEQYF
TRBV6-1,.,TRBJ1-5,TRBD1,TGTGCCAGCAGTGCAACGTTGACAGGGCTCACAAGTCAGCCCCAGCATTTT,CASSATLTGLTSQPQHF
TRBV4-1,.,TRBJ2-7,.,TGCGCCAGCAGCCAAGGAAGGACCCCCAGGGGGGTTCCCCACGAGCAGTACTTC,CASSQGRTPRGVPHEQYF
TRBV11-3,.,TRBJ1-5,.,TGTGCCAGCAGCTTAGTGGGCCGGGACATAAAACAGCCCCAGCATTTT,CASSLVGRDIKQPQHF
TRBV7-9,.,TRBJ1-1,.,TGTGCCAGCAGCCTCAGGGGCAGAGGCATGAACACTGAAGCTTTCTTT,CASSLRGRGMNTEAFF
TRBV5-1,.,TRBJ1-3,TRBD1,TGCGCCAGCAGCTGGGGACAGGGTGATGGAAACACCATATATTTT,CASSWGQGDGNTIYF
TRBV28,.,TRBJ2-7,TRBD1,TGTGCCAGCAGCCGCTTGGGACAGTCCTCCTACGAGCAGTACTTC,CASSRLGQSSYEQYF
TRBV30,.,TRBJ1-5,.,TGTGCCTGGAGTAGTGGCAGGACGTCTCGGGGCAATCAGCCCCAGCATTTT,CAWSSGRTSRGNQPQHF
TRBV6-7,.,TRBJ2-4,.,TGTGCCAGCAGCCTAGGGTTAACCAAAAACATTCAGTACTTC,CASSLGLTKNIQYF
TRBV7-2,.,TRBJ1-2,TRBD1,TGTGCCAGCAGCTTAGTAGGGGGCTTGGGCTACACCTTC,CASSLVGGLGYTF
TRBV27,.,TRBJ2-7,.,TGTGCCAGCAGTTTACGCGGCGGCGAGCAGTACTTC,CASSLRGGEQYF
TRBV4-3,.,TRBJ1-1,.,TGCGCCAGCAGCCCAAGGGTTACGCTTTCAAATGAAGCTTTCTTT,CASSPRVTLSNEAFF
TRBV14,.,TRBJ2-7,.,TGTGCCAGCAGCCAAGATATACCGGCCGCGCCGGACTTC,CASSQDIPAAPDF
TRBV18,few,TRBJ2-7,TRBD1,TGTGCCAGCTCACCCAGACAGGGGGTCGTAGACGAGCAGTACTTC,CASSPRQGVVDEQYF
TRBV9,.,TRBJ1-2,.,TGTGCCAGCAGCCCAGAGGGCCAGACGACTAACTATGGCTACACCTTC,CASSPEGQTTNYGYTF
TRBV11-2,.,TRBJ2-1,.,TGTGCCAGCAGCTTAGATCTAGGCCTTAGCTCCTACAATGAGCAGTTCTTC,CASSLDLGLSSYNEQFF
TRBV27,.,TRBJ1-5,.,TGTGCCAGCAGGGGGGGTGTTAGCAATCAGCCCCAGCATTTT,CASRGGVSNQPQHF
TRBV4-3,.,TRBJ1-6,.,TGCGCCAGCAGCCAAGACCTTTACGGGGGGAGCTCACCCCTCCACTTT,CASSQDLYGGSSPLHF
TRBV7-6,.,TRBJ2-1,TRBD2,TGTGCCAGCAGCTTAGGGACTAGCGGGAGGTTTTTTAATGAGCAGTTCTTC,CASSLGTSGRFFNEQFF
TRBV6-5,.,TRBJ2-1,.,TGTGCCAGCTTATTCTCCTACAATGAGCAGTTCTTC,CASLFSYNEQFF